The rows below give T cell receptor beta chains drawn from one sample of a study of T cell changes during pregnancy in multiple sclerosis. Measured with immunoSEQ multiplex PCR; TCRdb has only the in-frame clones, and not every one. This table holds around 40,000 clones, about nine tenths found once. Sequenced here: CD4+ T cells from peripheral blood mononuclear cells, sampled in the first trimester of pregnancy. The receptors shown here come from a female donor in good health, enrolled as a control in a pregnancy study. CDR3s include the opening cysteine and the closing phenylalanine or tryptophan. Each record gives: clone size, D gene, J gene, V gene, CDR3 protein, CDR3 DNA. A D gene is named only where the DNA matches it firmly. Rows may omit the clone size; those that give it use once, few, many or a size class.

. | . | TRBJ2-2 | TRBV5-4 | CASSGQTTRELFF | TGTGCCAGCAGCGGGCAGACCACCCGGGAGCTGTTTTTT
. | TRBD1 | TRBJ2-7 | TRBV7-9 | CASSPGQGEWYEQYF | TGTGCCAGCAGCCCGGGACAGGGGGAGTGGTACGAGCAGTACTTC
. | . | TRBJ2-2 | TRBV11-3 | CASSLGVGETGELFF | TGTGCCAGCAGCTTAGGAGTCGGGGAAACCGGGGAGCTGTTTTTT
once | . | TRBJ2-5 | TRBV7-2 | CASSPQRGAKTQYF | TGTGCCAGCAGCCCCCAACGGGGGGCGAAGACCCAGTACTTC
once | TRBD1 | TRBJ1-1 | TRBV15 | CATSSNPGQGGEAFF | TGTGCCACCAGCTCTAACCCCGGACAGGGCGGAGAAGCTTTCTTT
. | TRBD1 | TRBJ2-5 | TRBV2 | CASSLQGAGETQYF | TGTGCCAGCAGCTTACAGGGGGCTGGAGAGACCCAGTACTTC
. | TRBD2 | TRBJ2-7 | TRBV4-1 | CASSQVRGGRYEQYF | TGCGCCAGCAGCCAAGTCCGCGGGGGGCGATACGAGCAGTACTTC
. | . | TRBJ1-6 | TRBV14 | CASSRKRGWDQNSPLHF | TGTGCCAGCAGCCGGAAACGGGGGTGGGACCAGAATTCACCCCTCCACTTT
. | . | TRBJ1-1 | TRBV30 | CAWMMAGTRGTEAFF | TGTGCCTGGATGATGGCCGGGACAAGGGGGACCGAAGCTTTCTTT
. | TRBD1 | TRBJ1-2 | TRBV4-3 | CASSPTTGSVYGYTF | TGCGCCAGCAGCCCGACGACAGGGTCCGTCTATGGCTACACCTTC
. | . | TRBJ2-1 | TRBV7-3 | CASSKGGVPFF | TGTGCCAGCAGCAAGGGGGGGGTCCCGTTCTTC
. | . | TRBJ2-5 | TRBV5-4 | CASTQGRTQETQYF | TGTGCCAGCACCCAAGGGAGAACTCAAGAGACCCAGTACTTC
. | TRBD1 | TRBJ2-2 | TRBV10-3 | CAIGQGLANTGELFF | TGTGCCATTGGACAGGGTCTCGCGAACACCGGGGAGCTGTTTTTT
. | . | TRBJ2-1 | TRBV4-3 | CASSLERVPYNEQFF | TGCGCCAGCAGCCTCGAGCGTGTCCCTTACAATGAGCAGTTCTTC
. | TRBD1 | TRBJ1-3 | TRBV7-2 | CASSADRGGNTIYF | TGTGCCAGCAGCGCGGACAGGGGTGGAAACACCATATATTTT
. | . | TRBJ1-1 | TRBV12-5 | CASGLNREAFF | TGTGCTAGTGGTTTGAACAGGGAAGCTTTCTTT
. | TRBD2 | TRBJ2-6 | TRBV7-2 | CASSPGLAGAGANVLTF | TGTGCCAGCAGCCCCGGACTAGCGGGGGCTGGGGCCAACGTCCTGACTTTC
. | TRBD2 | TRBJ2-3 | TRBV19 | CASSISGGGSVDTQYF | TGTGCCAGTAGTATTAGTGGCGGGGGGTCTGTCGATACGCAGTATTTT
. | . | TRBJ1-2 | TRBV2 | CASREMGGSGYGYTF | TGTGCCAGCAGGGAAATGGGGGGGTCGGGCTATGGCTACACCTTC
. | . | TRBJ2-5 | TRBV28 | CASSLNPTGGETQYF | TGTGCCAGCAGTTTGAACCCGACAGGAGGAGAAACCCAGTACTTC
. | TRBD1 | TRBJ1-3 | TRBV6-1 | CASSEGWDSRGSGNTIYF | TGTGCCAGCAGTGAAGGATGGGACAGCCGCGGCTCTGGAAACACCATATATTTT
. | TRBD1 | TRBJ1-2 | TRBV27 | CASSFGGRQGGGYTF | TGTGCCAGCAGTTTCGGCGGGCGACAGGGCGGTGGCTACACCTTC
. | . | TRBJ1-1 | TRBV6-5 | CASSRQANTEAFF | TGTGCCAGCAGCCGACAGGCGAACACTGAAGCTTTCTTT
. | TRBD2 | TRBJ2-5 | TRBV7-2 | CASRAGGETQYF | TGTGCCAGCAGAGCGGGAGGAGAGACCCAGTACTTC
. | TRBD1 | TRBJ2-7 | TRBV19 | CASTGTGAYEQYF | TGTGCCAGTACCGGGACAGGGGCCTACGAGCAGTACTTC
once | . | TRBJ2-2 | TRBV7-2 | CASSLVAGGLTGELFF | TGTGCCAGCAGCTTAGTGGCAGGGGGGTTGACCGGGGAGCTGTTTTTT
. | . | TRBJ1-2 | TRBV4-2 | CASSQSGADYGYTF | TGTGCCAGCAGCCAAAGCGGGGCTGACTATGGCTACACCTTC
. | . | TRBJ2-2 | TRBV11-2 | CASSSVRGTGELFF | TGTGCCAGCAGCTCAGTCCGGGGTACCGGGGAGCTGTTTTTT
. | . | TRBJ1-1 | TRBV7-2 | CASSLGGQNTEAFF | TGTGCCAGCAGCTTAGGGGGACAGAACACTGAAGCTTTCTTT
. | TRBD1 | TRBJ1-2 | TRBV4-2 | CASSQANRGDGYTF | TGTGCCAGCAGCCAAGCAAACAGGGGGGATGGCTACACCTTC
. | TRBD1 | TRBJ1-5 | TRBV7-8 | CASSAGQASNQPQHF | TGTGCCAGCAGCGCGGGACAGGCGAGCAATCAGCCCCAGCATTTT
. | TRBD1 | TRBJ2-7 | TRBV29-1 | CSVDGDRGGEQYF | TGCAGCGTTGATGGGGACAGGGGAGGCGAGCAGTACTTC
. | . | TRBJ1-5 | TRBV18 | CASSPIAGQPQHF | TGTGCCAGCTCACCCATCGCCGGTCAGCCCCAGCATTTT
. | . | TRBJ1-2 | TRBV10-2 | CASSEVIEVDYGYTF | TGCGCCAGCAGTGAGGTAATTGAGGTCGACTATGGCTACACCTTC
. | . | TRBJ1-1 | TRBV6-5 | CASSSPGGSVTEAFF | TGTGCCAGCAGCTCTCCGGGGGGCTCGGTCACTGAAGCTTTCTTT
. | TRBD1 | TRBJ1-1 | TRBV7-9 | CASSLRDRLGTEAFF | TGTGCCAGCAGTCTCCGGGACAGGTTAGGCACTGAAGCTTTCTTT
. | . | TRBJ2-6 | TRBV7-9 | CASSLVGRPGANVLTF | TGTGCCAGCAGCTTAGTGGGGAGGCCTGGGGCCAACGTCCTGACTTTC
. | TRBD1 | TRBJ2-6 | TRBV5-1 | CASSFTLDRGLGVPGANVLTF | TGCGCCAGCAGCTTTACCCTCGACAGGGGGCTAGGAGTCCCTGGGGCCAACGTCCTGACTTTC
. | . | TRBJ1-3 | TRBV7-3 | CASSLFYSGNTIYF | TGTGCCAGCAGCTTATTCTACTCTGGAAACACCATATATTTT
. | TRBD1 | TRBJ1-6 | TRBV6-6 | CASSYSTGPLHF | TGTGCCAGCAGTTACTCGACAGGGCCCCTCCACTTT
. | . | TRBJ1-1 | TRBV5-1 | CASSEQNTEAFF | TGCGCCAGCAGCGAGCAGAACACTGAAGCTTTCTTT
. | TRBD1 | TRBJ1-4 | TRBV4-3 | CASSQEAGSPGQGNEKLFF | TGCGCCAGCAGCCAAGAAGCGGGGAGCCCGGGACAGGGGAATGAAAAACTGTTTTTT
. | . | TRBJ2-7 | TRBV6-5 | CASSYSGQGSHEQYF | TGTGCCAGCAGTTACTCGGGGCAGGGGAGCCACGAGCAGTACTTC
. | . | TRBJ1-1 | TRBV29-1 | CSVGSGNTEAFF | TGCAGCGTCGGCAGCGGGAACACTGAAGCTTTCTTT
. | . | TRBJ1-3 | TRBV29-1 | CSARQTFSGNTIYF | TGCAGCGCCCGACAGACCTTCTCTGGAAACACCATATATTTT
. | TRBD1 | TRBJ1-2 | TRBV18 | CASSPTDRVGGYTF | TGTGCCAGCTCACCGACCGACAGGGTGGGAGGCTACACCTTC
. | . | TRBJ2-7 | TRBV11-2 | CASSIGGQKFSYEQYF | TGTGCCAGCAGCATAGGCGGACAGAAGTTCTCCTACGAGCAGTACTTC
. | TRBD2 | TRBJ2-3 | TRBV6-6 | CASSGTSLTDTQYF | TGTGCCAGCTCCGGGACTAGCCTCACAGATACGCAGTATTTT
. | . | TRBJ2-7 | TRBV5-1 | CASSRTPGVEQYF | TGCGCCAGCAGCCGGACACCGGGAGTCGAGCAGTACTTC
. | TRBD2 | TRBJ2-3 | TRBV4-2 | CASSPSGGRSTDTQYF | TGTGCCAGCAGCCCTTCGGGGGGGCGGAGCACAGATACGCAGTATTTT
. | . | TRBJ1-2 | TRBV7-9 | CASSLAGQGDYGYTF | TGTGCCAGCAGCTTAGCGGGCCAAGGGGACTATGGCTACACCTTC